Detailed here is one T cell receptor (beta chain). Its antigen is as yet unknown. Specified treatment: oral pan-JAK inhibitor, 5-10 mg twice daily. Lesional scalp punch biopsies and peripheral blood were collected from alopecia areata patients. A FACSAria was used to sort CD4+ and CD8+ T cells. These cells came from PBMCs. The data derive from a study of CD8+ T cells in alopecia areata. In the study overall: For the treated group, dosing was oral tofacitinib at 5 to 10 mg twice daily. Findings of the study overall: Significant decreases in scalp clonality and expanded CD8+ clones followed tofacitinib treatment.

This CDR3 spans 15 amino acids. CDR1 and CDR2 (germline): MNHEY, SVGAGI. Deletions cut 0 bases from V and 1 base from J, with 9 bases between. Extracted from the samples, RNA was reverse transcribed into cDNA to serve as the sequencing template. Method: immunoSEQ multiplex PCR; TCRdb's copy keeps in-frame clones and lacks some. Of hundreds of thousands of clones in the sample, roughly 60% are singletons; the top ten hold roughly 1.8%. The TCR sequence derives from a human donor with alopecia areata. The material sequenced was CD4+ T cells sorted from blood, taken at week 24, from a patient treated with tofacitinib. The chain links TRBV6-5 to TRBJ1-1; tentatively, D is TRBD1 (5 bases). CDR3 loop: CASSYSGHQNTEAFF. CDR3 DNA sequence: TGTGCCAGCAGTTACTCGGGGCACCAGAACACTGAAGCTTTCTTT.